This is a list of T cell receptor beta chains from one sample in a study of shared clonotypes between healthy human individuals. Assay: immunoSEQ multiplex PCR; the TCRdb copy retains only in-frame clones and omits some. This table holds 2 million to 2.5 million clones, approximately 96% found once. Material: naive CD4+ T cells sorted from blood. These receptor sequences come from a man between 18 and 29 years old in good health. The CDR3 runs from the conserved cysteine through the conserved F or W. The D gene is left open where the match is weak. Clone size is shown for a subset of rows, as once, few, many or a class of expanded clone.

d_gene: TRBD2; abundance: -; j_gene: TRBJ2-7; v_gene: TRBV5-1; CDR3aa: CASSPTTLAGGPNEQYF; CDR3nt: TGCGCCAGCAGCCCTACCACACTAGCGGGGGGGCCAAACGAGCAGTACTTC
d_gene: -; abundance: -; j_gene: TRBJ1-1; v_gene: TRBV5-1; CDR3aa: CASSLIPGSEAFF; CDR3nt: TGCGCCAGCAGCTTGATTCCAGGTTCTGAAGCTTTCTTT
d_gene: -; abundance: once; j_gene: TRBJ1-6; v_gene: TRBV7-8; CDR3aa: CASSLGLQNSYNSPLHF; CDR3nt: TGTGCCAGCAGCTTAGGCTTACAGAACTCCTATAATTCACCCCTCCACTTT
d_gene: TRBD1; abundance: -; j_gene: TRBJ2-3; v_gene: TRBV29-1; CDR3aa: CSAIDDRDRHTQYF; CDR3nt: TGCAGCGCTATTGACGACAGGGACCGGCATACGCAGTATTTT
d_gene: -; abundance: few; j_gene: TRBJ2-6; v_gene: TRBV18; CDR3aa: CASSPPAGANVLTF; CDR3nt: TGTGCCAGCTCACCACCCGCTGGGGCCAACGTCCTGACTTTC
d_gene: -; abundance: -; j_gene: TRBJ2-7; v_gene: TRBV6-6; CDR3aa: CASSYGGRDYEQYF; CDR3nt: TGTGCCAGCAGTTACGGGGGGAGAGACTACGAGCAGTACTTC
d_gene: -; abundance: -; j_gene: TRBJ1-1; v_gene: TRBV2; CDR3aa: CASSTQGGTEAFF; CDR3nt: TGTGCCAGCAGTACGCAGGGTGGAACTGAAGCTTTCTTT
d_gene: TRBD1; abundance: -; j_gene: TRBJ2-3; v_gene: TRBV11-3; CDR3aa: CASSQGQGTTDTQYF; CDR3nt: TGTGCCAGCAGCCAAGGACAGGGGACCACAGATACGCAGTATTTT
d_gene: TRBD2; abundance: -; j_gene: TRBJ2-1; v_gene: TRBV4-3; CDR3aa: CASSLLGLAYNEQFF; CDR3nt: TGCGCCAGCAGCCTCTTAGGACTAGCTTACAATGAGCAGTTCTTC
d_gene: -; abundance: -; j_gene: TRBJ2-3; v_gene: TRBV5-1; CDR3aa: CASSFGGTQGTDTQYF; CDR3nt: TGCGCCAGCAGCTTCGGGGGGACGCAGGGGACAGATACGCAGTATTTT
d_gene: -; abundance: -; j_gene: TRBJ2-1; v_gene: TRBV4-1; CDR3aa: CASSQDLAGWNEQFF; CDR3nt: TGCGCCAGCAGCCAAGATCTAGCCGGGTGGAATGAGCAGTTCTTC
d_gene: TRBD1; abundance: -; j_gene: TRBJ2-5; v_gene: TRBV2; CDR3aa: CASKGDRGYETQYF; CDR3nt: TGTGCCAGCAAAGGCGACAGGGGTTACGAGACCCAGTACTTC
d_gene: -; abundance: -; j_gene: TRBJ1-1; v_gene: TRBV6-5; CDR3aa: CASSYSIMNTEAFF; CDR3nt: TGTGCCAGCAGTTACTCGATAATGAACACTGAAGCTTTCTTT
d_gene: TRBD2; abundance: -; j_gene: TRBJ2-7; v_gene: TRBV6-1; CDR3aa: CASSPGGGATLQYF; CDR3nt: TGTGCCAGCAGCCCTGGGGGGGGAGCCACTTTGCAGTACTTC
d_gene: TRBD2; abundance: -; j_gene: TRBJ2-1; v_gene: TRBV6-1; CDR3aa: CASSQLAGLDNEQFF; CDR3nt: TGTGCCAGCAGTCAACTAGCGGGATTGGACAATGAGCAGTTCTTC
d_gene: -; abundance: once; j_gene: TRBJ2-7; v_gene: TRBV7-2; CDR3aa: CASSFLRGPYEQYF; CDR3nt: TGTGCCAGCAGCTTCCTCAGGGGACCCTACGAGCAGTACTTC
d_gene: -; abundance: -; j_gene: TRBJ1-2; v_gene: TRBV19; CDR3aa: CASSMNGIDYGYTF; CDR3nt: TGTGCCAGTAGTATGAATGGCATAGACTATGGCTACACCTTC
d_gene: -; abundance: once; j_gene: TRBJ2-7; v_gene: TRBV2; CDR3aa: CASSQPYEQYF; CDR3nt: TGTGCCAGCAGTCAGCCCTACGAGCAGTACTTC
d_gene: -; abundance: few; j_gene: TRBJ1-5; v_gene: TRBV6-4; CDR3aa: CASSDEVGQPQHF; CDR3nt: TGTGCCAGCAGTGACGAGGTTGGCCAGCCCCAGCATTTT